In its sample, the clone carrying this T cell receptor beta chain was seen a few times. The antigen remains undetermined. The source of the sample is a study of neurological immune-mediated disorders. The time point denotes: longitudinal time-point 2. General observations from the study: Across subjects, expanded clones had no CDR3 amino acid sequences in common, pointing to private repertoires in all groups.

With 10-nucleotide random UMIs included, cDNA was synthesized by 5'RACE. TCRdb re-analysed the 5' RACE reads in MiXCR, keeping a single row per CDR3 protein. The repertoire holds about 90,000 distinct CDR3 sequences, around 14% seen once, with around 5% in the top ten. The sample was PBMCs. The sequence came from a female donor with HTLV-1-associated myelopathy (HAM/TSP).

Here the CDR3 DNA reads TGTGCCAGCTCACCACCTTCGGGGAAGGGGAACACTGAAGCTTTCTTT. Translation gives CASSPPSGKGNTEAFF. The rearrangement joins TRBV18 to TRBJ1-1; no clear D gene. The CDR3 runs to 16 residues. CDR1 KGHSH and CDR2 LQKENI come from the germline V gene. Trimming removed 0 bases from V and 1 base from J, with 12 bases in between. Together with reference TRBV18 and TRBJ1-1, the CDR3 gives the full variable domain: NAGVMQNPRHLVRRRGQEARLRCSPMKGHSHVYWYRQLPEEGLKFMVYLQKENIIDESGMPKERFSAEFPKEGPSILRIQQVVRGDSAAYFCASSPPSGKGNTEAFFGQGTRLTVV.